Listed below are T cell receptor beta chains from one sample, sequenced in a study of neurological immune-mediated disorders. TCRdb re-called the 5' RACE reads through MiXCR, storing one row per CDR3 protein. The table has roughly 50,000 distinct CDR3 sequences, about 25% seen once. The specimen was PBMCs. The receptors come from a woman between 70 and 85 years old in good health. The CDR3 runs from the conserved cysteine through the conserved F or W. Fields, in order: V gene, clone size, J gene, D gene, CDR3 DNA, CDR3 protein. A D gene is named only where the DNA matches it firmly. Clone size is stated in some rows and not others, as once, few, many or a class when expanded.

v_gene: TRBV4-2
abundance: few
j_gene: TRBJ1-3
d_gene: TRBD1
CDR3nt: TGTGCCAGCAGCCAAGCGGGACAGGCCCGCTCCTCTGGAAACACCATATATTTT
CDR3aa: CASSQAGQARSSGNTIYF

v_gene: TRBV20-1
abundance: many
j_gene: TRBJ2-7
d_gene: TRBD2
CDR3nt: TGCAGTGCTCGACCATTCGGGACTAGCCGAGTCGGGGAGCAGTACTTC
CDR3aa: CSARPFGTSRVGEQYF

v_gene: TRBV9
abundance: once
j_gene: TRBJ1-5
d_gene: NA
CDR3nt: TGTGCCAGCAGCGTAGGGGGGGGCGCGCATCAGCCCCAGCATTTT
CDR3aa: CASSVGGGAHQPQHF

v_gene: TRBV29-1
abundance: many
j_gene: TRBJ2-1
d_gene: TRBD2
CDR3nt: TGCAGCGGCGGACTAGCGGGAGGCGGCTCCTACAATGAGCAGTTCTTC
CDR3aa: CSGGLAGGGSYNEQFF

v_gene: TRBV19
abundance: many
j_gene: TRBJ1-2
d_gene: NA
CDR3nt: TGTGCCAGTACCCTGGACAGCGATGGCTACACCTTC
CDR3aa: CASTLDSDGYTF

v_gene: TRBV7-2
abundance: once
j_gene: TRBJ1-6
d_gene: TRBD1
CDR3nt: TGTGCCAGCAGCTTACAAGGGGGCAATCAGCCCCTCCACTTT
CDR3aa: CASSLQGGNQPLHF

v_gene: TRBV6-5
abundance: NA
j_gene: TRBJ1-2
d_gene: NA
CDR3nt: TGTGCCAGCAGTTACGGAACTACGGGGCGCGGCTACACCTTC
CDR3aa: CASSYGTTGRGYTF

v_gene: TRBV7-9
abundance: many
j_gene: TRBJ1-1
d_gene: TRBD1
CDR3nt: TGTGCCAGCAGCTTAAGTCAGGGGGGCGCCATTGAAGCTTTCTTT
CDR3aa: CASSLSQGGAIEAFF

v_gene: TRBV7-3
abundance: few
j_gene: TRBJ2-2
d_gene: NA
CDR3nt: TGTGCCAGCAGCCCGGGACCCTCCACCGGGGAGCTGTTTTTT
CDR3aa: CASSPGPSTGELFF

v_gene: TRBV7-2
abundance: many
j_gene: TRBJ2-1
d_gene: TRBD2
CDR3nt: TGTGCCAGCAGTCCCCCGGGAGGCCTTCACAATGAGCAGTTCTTC
CDR3aa: CASSPPGGLHNEQFF

v_gene: TRBV29-1
abundance: many
j_gene: TRBJ2-1
d_gene: TRBD2
CDR3nt: TGCTCAACGGGAGGGCCGTACAATGAGCAGTTCTTC
CDR3aa: CSTGGPYNEQFF

v_gene: TRBV5-1
abundance: many
j_gene: TRBJ2-3
d_gene: NA
CDR3nt: TGCGCCAGCGCCCCGCCTAGCACAGATACGCAGTATTTT
CDR3aa: CASAPPSTDTQYF

v_gene: TRBV21-1
abundance: many
j_gene: TRBJ2-7
d_gene: NA
CDR3nt: TGTGCCAGCAGCAATGGCCCAGGGAGGGACTACGAGCAGTACTTC
CDR3aa: CASSNGPGRDYEQYF

v_gene: TRBV12-3/TRBV12-4
abundance: many
j_gene: TRBJ2-7
d_gene: TRBD1
CDR3nt: TGTGCCAGCAGTTTAACCGGGACAGGGGCCTACGAGCAGTACTTC
CDR3aa: CASSLTGTGAYEQYF

v_gene: TRBV5-1
abundance: many
j_gene: TRBJ2-3
d_gene: NA
CDR3nt: TGCGCCAGCAGCTTGAGTCTAGTAAGGGATACGCAGTATTTT
CDR3aa: CASSLSLVRDTQYF

v_gene: TRBV3-2
abundance: many
j_gene: TRBJ2-5
d_gene: NA
CDR3nt: TGTGCCAGCAGCCCCGGATGGGGGCGAGAGACCCAGTACTTC
CDR3aa: CASSPGWGRETQYF

v_gene: TRBV7-2
abundance: many
j_gene: TRBJ2-2
d_gene: TRBD2
CDR3nt: TGTGCCAGCAGCTTGGGACTAGCCACCGGGGAGCTGTTTTTT
CDR3aa: CASSLGLATGELFF